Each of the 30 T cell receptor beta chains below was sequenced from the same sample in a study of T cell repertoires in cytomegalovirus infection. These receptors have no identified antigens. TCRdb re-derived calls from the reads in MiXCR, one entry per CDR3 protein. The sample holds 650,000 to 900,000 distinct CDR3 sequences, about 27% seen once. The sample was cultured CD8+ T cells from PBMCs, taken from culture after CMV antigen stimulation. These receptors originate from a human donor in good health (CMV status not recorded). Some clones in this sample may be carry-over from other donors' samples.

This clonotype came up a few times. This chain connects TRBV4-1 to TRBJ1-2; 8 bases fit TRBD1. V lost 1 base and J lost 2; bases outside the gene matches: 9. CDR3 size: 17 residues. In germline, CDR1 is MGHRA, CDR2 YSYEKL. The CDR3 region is CASSQGPGGDRNYGYTF. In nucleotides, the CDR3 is TGCGCCAGCAGCCAAGGTCCAGGGGGCGATCGAAACTATGGCTACACCTTC.

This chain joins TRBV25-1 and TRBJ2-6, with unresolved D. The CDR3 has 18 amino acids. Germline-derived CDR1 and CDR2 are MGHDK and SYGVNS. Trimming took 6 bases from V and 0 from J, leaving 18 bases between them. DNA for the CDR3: TGTGCCAGCAGCTTTCCTTCGTCAGCCAGCTCTGGGGCCAACGTCCTGACTTTC. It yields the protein CASSFPSSASSGANVLTF.

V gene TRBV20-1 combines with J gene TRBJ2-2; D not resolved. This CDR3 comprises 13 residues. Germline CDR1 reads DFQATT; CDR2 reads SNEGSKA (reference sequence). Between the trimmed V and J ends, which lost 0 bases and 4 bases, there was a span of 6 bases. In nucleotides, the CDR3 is TGCAGTGCTAGAGAAGCGAGCACCGGGGAGCTGTTTTTT. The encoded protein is CSAREASTGELFF.

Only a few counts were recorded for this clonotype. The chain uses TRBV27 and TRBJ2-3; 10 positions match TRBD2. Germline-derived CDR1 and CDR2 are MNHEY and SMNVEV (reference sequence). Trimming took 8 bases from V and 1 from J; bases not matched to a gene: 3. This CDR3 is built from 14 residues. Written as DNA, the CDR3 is TGTGCCAGCGAGCGGGGGGGGGGCACAGATACGCAGTATTTT. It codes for CASERGGGTDTQYF.

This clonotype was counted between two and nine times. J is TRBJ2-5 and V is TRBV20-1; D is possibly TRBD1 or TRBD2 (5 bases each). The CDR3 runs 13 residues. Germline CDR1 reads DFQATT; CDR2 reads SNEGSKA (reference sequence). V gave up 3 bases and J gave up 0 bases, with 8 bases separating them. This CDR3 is CSASGAYQETQYF. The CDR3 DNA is TGCAGTGCTAGCGGGGCGTACCAAGAGACCCAGTACTTC.

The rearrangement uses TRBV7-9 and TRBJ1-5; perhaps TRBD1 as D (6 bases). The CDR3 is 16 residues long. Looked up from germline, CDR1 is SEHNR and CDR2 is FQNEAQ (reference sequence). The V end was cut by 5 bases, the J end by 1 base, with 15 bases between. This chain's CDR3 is CASSPEGGRSNQPQHF. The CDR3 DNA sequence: TGTGCCAGCAGCCCTGAGGGGGGCAGGAGCAATCAGCCCCAGCATTTT.

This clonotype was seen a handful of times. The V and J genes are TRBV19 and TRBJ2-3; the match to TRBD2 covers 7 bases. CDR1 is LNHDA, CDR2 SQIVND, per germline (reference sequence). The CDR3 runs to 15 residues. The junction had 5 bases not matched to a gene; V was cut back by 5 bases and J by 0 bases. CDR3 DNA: TGTGCCAGTAGTTCTCTGCGGGGGAGCACAGATACGCAGTATTTT. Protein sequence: CASSSLRGSTDTQYF.

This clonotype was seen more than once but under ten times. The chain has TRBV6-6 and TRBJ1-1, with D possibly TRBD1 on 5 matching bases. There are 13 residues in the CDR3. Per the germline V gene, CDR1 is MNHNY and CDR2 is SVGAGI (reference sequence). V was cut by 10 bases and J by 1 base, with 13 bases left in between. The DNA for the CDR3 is TGTGCCACCCCGGGACCGTCGAACACTGAAGCTTTCTTT. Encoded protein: CATPGPSNTEAFF.

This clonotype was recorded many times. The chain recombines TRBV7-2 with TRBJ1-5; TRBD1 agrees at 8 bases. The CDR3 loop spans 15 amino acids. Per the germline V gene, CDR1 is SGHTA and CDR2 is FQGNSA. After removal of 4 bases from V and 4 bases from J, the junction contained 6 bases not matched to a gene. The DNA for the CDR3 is TGTGCCAGCAGCTCCGACAGGGGAAGGAATCAGCCCCAGCATTTT. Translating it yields CASSSDRGRNQPQHF.

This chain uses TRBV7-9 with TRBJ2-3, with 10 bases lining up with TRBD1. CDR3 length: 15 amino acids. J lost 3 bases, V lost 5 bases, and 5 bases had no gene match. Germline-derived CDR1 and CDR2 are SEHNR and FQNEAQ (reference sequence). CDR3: CASSPRDRGTDTQYF. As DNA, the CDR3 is TGTGCCAGCAGCCCCCGGGACAGGGGAACAGATACGCAGTATTTT.

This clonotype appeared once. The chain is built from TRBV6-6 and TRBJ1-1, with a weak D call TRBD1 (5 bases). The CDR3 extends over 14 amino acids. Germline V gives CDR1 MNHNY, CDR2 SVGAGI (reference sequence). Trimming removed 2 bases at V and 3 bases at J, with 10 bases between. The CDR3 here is CASSYPGRDTEAFF. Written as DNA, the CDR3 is TGTGCCAGCAGTTACCCGGGACGGGACACTGAAGCTTTCTTT.

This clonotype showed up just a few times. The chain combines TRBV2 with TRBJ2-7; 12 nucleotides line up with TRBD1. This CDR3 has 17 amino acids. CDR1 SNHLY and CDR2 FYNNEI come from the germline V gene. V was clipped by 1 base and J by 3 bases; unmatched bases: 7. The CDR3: CASSEGAGTGGFYEQYV. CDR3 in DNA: TGTGCCAGCAGTGAAGGGGCCGGGACAGGGGGCTTCTACGAGCAGTACGTC.

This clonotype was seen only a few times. Here the CDR3 reads CASSSLGLAGDTGELFF. In DNA form, the CDR3 reads TGTGCCAGCAGTTCCCTCGGACTAGCGGGGGACACCGGGGAGCTGTTTTTT. The rearrangement links TRBV6-2 or TRBV6-3 to TRBJ2-2; TRBD2 agrees at 13 bases. Germline V lookup: CDR1 MNHEY, CDR2 SVGEGT. V was clipped by 4 bases and J by 3 bases; unmatched bases: 5. CDR3 length: 17 residues.

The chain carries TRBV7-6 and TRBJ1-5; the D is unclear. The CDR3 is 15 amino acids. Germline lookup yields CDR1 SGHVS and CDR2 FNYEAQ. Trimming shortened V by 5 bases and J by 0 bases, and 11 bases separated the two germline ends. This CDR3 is CASSPDTYSNQPQHF. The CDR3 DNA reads TGTGCCAGCAGCCCCGACACTTATAGCAATCAGCCCCAGCATTTT. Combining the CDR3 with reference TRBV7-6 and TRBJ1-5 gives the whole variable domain GAGVSQSPRYKVTKRGQDVALRCDPISGHVSLYWYRQALGQGPEFLTYFNYEAQQDKSGLPNDRFSAERPEGSISTLTIQRTEQRDSAMYRCASSPDTYSNQPQHFGDGTRLSIL.

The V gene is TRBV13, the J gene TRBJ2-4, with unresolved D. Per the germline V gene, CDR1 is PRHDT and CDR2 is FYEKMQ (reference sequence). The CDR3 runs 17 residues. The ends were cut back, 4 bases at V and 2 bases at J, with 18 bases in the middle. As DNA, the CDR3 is TGTGCCAGCAGCTCCTTTTTGGAAGAAGTGTCCAAAAACATTCAGTACTTC. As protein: CASSSFLEEVSKNIQYF.

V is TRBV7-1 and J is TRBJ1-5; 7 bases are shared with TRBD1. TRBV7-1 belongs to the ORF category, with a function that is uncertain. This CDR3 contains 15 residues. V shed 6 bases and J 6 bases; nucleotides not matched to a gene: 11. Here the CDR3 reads CASSTGASTGQPQHF. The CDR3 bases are TGTGCCAGCAGTACAGGGGCCTCCACGGGTCAGCCCCAGCATTTT.

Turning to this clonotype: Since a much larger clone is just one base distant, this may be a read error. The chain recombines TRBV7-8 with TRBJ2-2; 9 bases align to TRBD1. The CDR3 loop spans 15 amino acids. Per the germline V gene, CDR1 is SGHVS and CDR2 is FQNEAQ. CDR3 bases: TGTGCCAGCAGCAAAGCCGGGACAGGGACCGGGGAGCTGTTGTTT. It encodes CASSKAGTGTGELLF.

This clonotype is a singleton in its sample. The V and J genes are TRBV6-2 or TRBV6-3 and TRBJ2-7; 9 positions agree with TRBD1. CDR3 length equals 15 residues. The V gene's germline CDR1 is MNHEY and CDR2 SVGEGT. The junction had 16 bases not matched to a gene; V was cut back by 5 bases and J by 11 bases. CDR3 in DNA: TGTGCCAGCAGTATCGGGACAGGGAGAAGCGTGAGCAAGTACGTC. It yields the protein CASSIGTGRSVSKYV.

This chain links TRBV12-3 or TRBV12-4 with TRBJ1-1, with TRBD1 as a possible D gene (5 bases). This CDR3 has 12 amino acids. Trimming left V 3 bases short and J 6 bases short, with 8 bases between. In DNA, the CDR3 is TGTGCCAGCAGTTTCAAAGGGGCTGAAGCTTTCTTT. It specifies CASSFKGAEAFF.

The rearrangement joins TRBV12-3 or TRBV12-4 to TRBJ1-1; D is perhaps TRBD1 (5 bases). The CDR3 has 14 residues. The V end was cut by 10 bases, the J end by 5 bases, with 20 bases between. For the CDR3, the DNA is TGTGCCAACAGACCCACAGGAGAGGGGACTGAAGCTTTCTTT. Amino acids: CANRPTGEGTEAFF.

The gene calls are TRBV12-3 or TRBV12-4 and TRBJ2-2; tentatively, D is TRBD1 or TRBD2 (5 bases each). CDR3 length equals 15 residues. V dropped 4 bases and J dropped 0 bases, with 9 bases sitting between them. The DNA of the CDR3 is TGTGCCAGCAGTTGGGGACCGACGAACACCGGGGAGCTGTTTTTT. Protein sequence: CASSWGPTNTGELFF.

CDR3 sequence (DNA): TGCAGTGCTAGAGAACCCGGGACAGGGGGCTACAATGAGCAGTTCTTC. Translation gives CSAREPGTGGYNEQFF. The genes are TRBV20-1 and TRBJ2-1; 11 nucleotides match TRBD1. The V and J ends lost 0 bases and 3 bases, in that order; junction bases with no gene match: 4. The CDR3 consists of 16 residues. The germline gives CDR1 DFQATT, CDR2 SNEGSKA (reference sequence).

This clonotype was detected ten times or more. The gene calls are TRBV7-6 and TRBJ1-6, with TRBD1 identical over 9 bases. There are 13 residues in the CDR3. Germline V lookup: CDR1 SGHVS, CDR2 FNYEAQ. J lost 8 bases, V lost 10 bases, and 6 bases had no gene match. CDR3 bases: TGTGCCACCAAGGGACAGGGTGATTCACCCCTCCACTTT. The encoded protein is CATKGQGDSPLHF. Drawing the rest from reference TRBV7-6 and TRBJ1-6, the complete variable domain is GAGVSQSPRYKVTKRGQDVALRCDPISGHVSLYWYRQALGQGPEFLTYFNYEAQQDKSGLPNDRFSAERPEGSISTLTIQRTEQRDSAMYRCATKGQGDSPLHFGNGTRLTVT.

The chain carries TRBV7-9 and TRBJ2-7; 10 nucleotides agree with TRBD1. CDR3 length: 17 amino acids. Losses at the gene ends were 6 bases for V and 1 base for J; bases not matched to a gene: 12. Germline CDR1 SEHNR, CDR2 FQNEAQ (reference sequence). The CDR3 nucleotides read TGTGCCAGCAGTTTTGTCTCCGGGACAGGGGATTCCTACGAGCAGTACTTC. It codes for CASSFVSGTGDSYEQYF. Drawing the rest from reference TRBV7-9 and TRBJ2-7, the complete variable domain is DTGVSQNPRHKITKRGQNVTFRCDPISEHNRLYWYRQTLGQGPEFLTYFQNEAQLEKSRLLSDRFSAERPKGSFSTLEIQRTEQGDSAMYLCASSFVSGTGDSYEQYFGPGTRLTVT.

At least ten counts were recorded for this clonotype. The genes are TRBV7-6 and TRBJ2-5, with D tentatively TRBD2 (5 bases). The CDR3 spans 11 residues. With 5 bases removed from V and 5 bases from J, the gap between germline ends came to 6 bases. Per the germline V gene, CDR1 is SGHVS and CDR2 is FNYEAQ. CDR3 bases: TGTGCCAGCAGCCGCGGGGAGACCCAGTACTTC. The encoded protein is CASSRGETQYF.

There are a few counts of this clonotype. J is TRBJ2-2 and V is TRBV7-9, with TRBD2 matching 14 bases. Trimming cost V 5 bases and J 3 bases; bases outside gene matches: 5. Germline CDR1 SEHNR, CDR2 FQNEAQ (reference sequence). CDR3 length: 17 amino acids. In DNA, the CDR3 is TGTGCCAGCAGCGGGACTAGCGGGGGTCAGGACACCGGGGAGCTGTTTTTT. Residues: CASSGTSGGQDTGELFF.

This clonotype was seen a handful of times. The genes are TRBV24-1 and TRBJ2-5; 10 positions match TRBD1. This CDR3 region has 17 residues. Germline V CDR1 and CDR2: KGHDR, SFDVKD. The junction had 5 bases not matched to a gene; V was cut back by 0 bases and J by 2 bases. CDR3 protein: CATSDLPGTGDQETQYF. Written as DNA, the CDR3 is TGTGCCACCAGTGATTTGCCCGGGACAGGGGATCAAGAGACCCAGTACTTC.

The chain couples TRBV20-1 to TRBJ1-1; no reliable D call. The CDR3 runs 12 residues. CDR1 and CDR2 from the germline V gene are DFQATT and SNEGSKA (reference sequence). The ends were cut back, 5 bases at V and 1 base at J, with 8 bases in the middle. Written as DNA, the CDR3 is TGCAGTGCTGGTTCTGGGAACACTGAAGCTTTCTTT. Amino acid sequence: CSAGSGNTEAFF.

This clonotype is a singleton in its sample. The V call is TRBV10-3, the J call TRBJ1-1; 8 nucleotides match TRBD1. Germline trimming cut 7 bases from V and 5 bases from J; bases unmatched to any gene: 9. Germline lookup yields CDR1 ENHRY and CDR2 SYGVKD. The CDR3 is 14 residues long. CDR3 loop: CAINPDRGGTEAFF. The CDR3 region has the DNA TGTGCCATCAACCCTGACAGGGGTGGGACTGAAGCTTTCTTT.

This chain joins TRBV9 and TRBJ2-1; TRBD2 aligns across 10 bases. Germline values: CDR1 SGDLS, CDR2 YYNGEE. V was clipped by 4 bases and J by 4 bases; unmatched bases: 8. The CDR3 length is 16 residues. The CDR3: CASSQRTSGIYNEQFF. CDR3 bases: TGTGCCAGCAGCCAAAGGACTAGCGGAATTTACAATGAGCAGTTCTTC.